This passage covers 17 T cell receptor beta chains from one sample sequenced in a study. The sorted Tregs were CD4+CD25+CD127-/low cells. Adaptor-ligated barcode primers were used to amplify TRBV12-4/TRBJ1-2 clonotypes. TCRdb reanalysed the multiplex PCR reads using MiXCR and keeps one entry per CDR3 protein. The sample lists 600 to 800 distinct CDR3 sequences, around 10% seen once, with approximately 12% in the top ten. The specimen was Tregs sorted from blood. The origin of the receptors is a female donor with breast cancer.

This clonotype is classed as large. The chain uses TRBV12-3 or TRBV12-4 and TRBJ1-2, with D unresolved. The CDR3 has 14 amino acids. Trimming shortened V by 2 bases and J by 0 bases, and 7 bases separated the two germline ends. The CDR3 bases are TGTGCCAGCAGTTTATTCATAGCTAACTATGGCTACACCTTC. This encodes CASSLFIANYGYTF.

Relative to its sample, this clonotype is large (0.1 to 1%). CDR3 DNA: TGTGCCAGCAGCCCCACGGGACAGCCCTATGGCTACACCTTC. Amino acids: CASSPTGQPYGYTF. V gene TRBV12-3 or TRBV12-4 combines with J gene TRBJ1-2; 7 bases fit TRBD1. This CDR3 is 14 amino acids long. V dropped 6 bases and J dropped 4; count of bases not matched to a gene: 8.

This clonotype has ten or more counts. The chain couples TRBV12-3 or TRBV12-4 to TRBJ1-2; D perhaps matches TRBD1 (6 bases). Trimming removed 4 bases at V and 3 bases at J, with 21 bases between. This CDR3 comprises 17 residues. CDR3 residues: CASSYTPTGSVDYGYTF. CDR3 in DNA: TGTGCCAGCAGTTATACCCCGACAGGTTCGGTCGACTATGGCTACACCTTC.

This clonotype was picked up a small number of times. This chain joins TRBV12-3 or TRBV12-4 and TRBJ1-2, with D hard to call. The CDR3 sequence is 14 residues long. The V end was cut by 4 bases, the J end by 2 bases, with 11 bases between. CDR3 DNA: TGTGCCAGCAGTTCCCGGACTGTGAACTATGGCTACACCTTC. The encoded protein is CASSSRTVNYGYTF.

A single count supports this clonotype. The rearrangement uses TRBV12-3 or TRBV12-4 and TRBJ1-2; D is uncertain. Trimming pared 8 bases from V and 8 bases from J, leaving 12 bases between. This CDR3 spans 11 amino acids. The CDR3 DNA reads as TGTGCCAGCGCATACGCCGGAGGCTACACCTTC. Amino acids: CASAYAGGYTF.

Relative to its sample, this clonotype is large. The gene calls are TRBV12-3 or TRBV12-4 and TRBJ1-2; perhaps TRBD1 as D (5 bases). V was pared by 5 bases and J by 0 bases, with 10 bases between. The CDR3 consists of 14 residues. The CDR3 nucleotides read TGTGCCAGCAGTCCGCGACAGACTAACTATGGCTACACCTTC. Its translation: CASSPRQTNYGYTF.

This clonotype is judged large. The chain uses TRBV12-3 or TRBV12-4 and TRBJ1-2; D not resolved. CDR3 size: 13 residues. V dropped 6 bases and J dropped 7 bases, with 15 bases sitting between them. DNA of the CDR3: TGTGCCAGCAGCTCAGCTGGAGCCGGTGGCTACACCTTC. It codes for CASSSAGAGGYTF.

This clonotype is categorized as medium-sized. V usage is TRBV12-3 or TRBV12-4 and J usage is TRBJ1-2; D uncertain. This CDR3 spans 12 amino acids. V was pared by 6 bases and J by 7 bases, with 12 bases between. In DNA form, the CDR3 reads TGTGCCAGCAGGCGAACAGCGAGTGGCTACACCTTC. It translates to CASRRTASGYTF.

This clonotype is large (0.1 to 1%) in the sample. The chain has TRBV12-3 or TRBV12-4 and TRBJ1-2, with D hard to call. This CDR3 is built from 12 residues. V was cut by 7 bases and J by 5 bases, with 11 bases left in between. In nucleotides, the CDR3 is TGTGCCAGCACTCAGGCGGGTTATGGCTACACCTTC. It is translated as CASTQAGYGYTF.

The gene calls are TRBV12-3 or TRBV12-4 and TRBJ1-2, with 7 bases aligning to TRBD1. This CDR3 comprises 13 residues. V trimming: 6 bases; J trimming: 4 bases; junction bases outside the gene matches: 5. The chain's CDR3 is CASSPTGLYGYTF. CDR3 nucleotide sequence: TGTGCCAGCAGCCCGACAGGGCTCTATGGCTACACCTTC.

Sample share makes this clonotype medium-sized (0.01 to 0.1%). J is TRBJ1-2 and V is TRBV12-3 or TRBV12-4, with no clear D. The CDR3 runs to 15 residues. Trimming shortened V by 4 bases and J by 1 base, and 13 bases separated the two germline ends. The CDR3 loop is CASSSKGLVNYGYTF. For the CDR3, the DNA is TGTGCCAGCAGTTCTAAGGGCCTGGTTAACTATGGCTACACCTTC.

This clonotype is categorized as large. The V gene is TRBV12-3 or TRBV12-4, the J gene TRBJ1-2, with D unresolved. The V end was cut by 3 bases, the J end by 4 bases, with 12 bases between. The CDR3 runs to 14 residues. DNA for the CDR3: TGTGCCAGCAGTTTGCGAGAGATCTCCTATGGCTACACCTTC. Translated: CASSLREISYGYTF.

The rearrangement uses TRBV12-3 or TRBV12-4 and TRBJ1-2; D might be TRBD1 (6 bases). The V and J ends lost 4 bases and 5 bases respectively, with 11 bases between them. The length of the CDR3 is 13 residues. The CDR3 reads CASSWRRGYGYTF. The CDR3 region has the DNA TGTGCCAGCAGTTGGCGCAGGGGTTATGGCTACACCTTC.

This clonotype is categorized as medium-sized. The genes are TRBV12-3 or TRBV12-4 and TRBJ1-2, with a tentative D call TRBD1 (5 bases). The CDR3 runs 15 residues. V lost 1 base and J 4 bases, leaving 13 bases between the germline ends. CDR3 DNA sequence: TGTGCCAGCAGTTTAGTTTGGCAGGGCGTCTATGGCTACACCTTC. It codes for CASSLVWQGVYGYTF.

For the CDR3, the DNA is TGTGCCAGCAGCCAGACAGAACCTCACTATGGCTACACCTTC. It encodes CASSQTEPHYGYTF. The chain employs TRBV12-3 or TRBV12-4 and TRBJ1-2, with D possibly TRBD1 on 5 matching bases. The CDR3 extends over 14 amino acids. The V end was cut by 6 bases, the J end by 3 bases, with 14 bases between.

The genes are TRBV12-3 or TRBV12-4 and TRBJ1-2, with 7 positions matching TRBD1. The CDR3 covers 15 residues. Trimming at V came to 5 bases and at J to 4 bases, leaving 10 bases not matched to a gene. CDR3 sequence: CASSPSWGQTYGYTF. Written as DNA, the CDR3 is TGTGCCAGCAGTCCTAGCTGGGGACAGACCTATGGCTACACCTTC.

The gene calls are TRBV12-3 or TRBV12-4 and TRBJ1-2; perhaps TRBD1 as D (5 bases). Trimming took off 6 bases at V and 8 bases at J, with 13 bases between the two ends. CDR3 length: 12 residues. Here the CDR3 DNA reads TGTGCCAGCAGCCAGGGACGGCTAGGCTACACCTTC. It translates to CASSQGRLGYTF.